This TCR beta chain originates from a study of T-cell memory formation after mild COVID-19. V was pared by 5 bases and J by 2 bases, with 9 bases of the junction left unmatched. This CDR3 is 16 amino acids long. Germline CDR1 reads SGHDN; CDR2 reads FVKESK. TCRdb used MiXCR to reprocess the 5' RACE reads, holding one entry per CDR3 protein. The sample holds 350,000 to 450,000 distinct CDR3 sequences, 24% seen once. Overall study findings and caveats: Pre-infection memory already had some responding clones, implying cross-reactive memory joined. Of the contracting clones, CD4+ ones lay mainly in CM and EM, and CD8+ ones in EMRA.

This clonotype was seen a few times. Its matching antigen is unknown. The sequence came from an adult woman who had mild COVID-19 (a few samples of this study predate the infection). Cell type and time point are not known. The V gene is TRBV14, the J gene TRBJ2-3; TRBD1 matches 8 bases. The sequenced sample was PBMCs or a T cell subset sorted from them (not recorded which). For the CDR3, the DNA is TGTGCCAGCAGCTCGGGCAGGGGGCCTAACACAGATACGCAGTATTTT. Its translation is CASSSGRGPNTDTQYF.